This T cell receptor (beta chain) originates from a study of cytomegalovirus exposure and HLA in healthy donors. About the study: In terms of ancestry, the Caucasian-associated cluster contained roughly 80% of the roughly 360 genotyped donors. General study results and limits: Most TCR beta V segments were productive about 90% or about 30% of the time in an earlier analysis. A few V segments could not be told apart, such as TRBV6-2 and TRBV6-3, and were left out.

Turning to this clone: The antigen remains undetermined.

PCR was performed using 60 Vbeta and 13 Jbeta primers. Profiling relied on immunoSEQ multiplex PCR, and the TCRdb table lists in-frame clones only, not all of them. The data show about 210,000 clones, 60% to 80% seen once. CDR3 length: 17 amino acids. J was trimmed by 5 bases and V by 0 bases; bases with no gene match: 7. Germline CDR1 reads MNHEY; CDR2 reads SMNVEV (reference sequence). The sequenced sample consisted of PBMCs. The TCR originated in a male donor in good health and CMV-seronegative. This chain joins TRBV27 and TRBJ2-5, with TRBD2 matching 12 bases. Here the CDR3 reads CASSLSLLAGGLETQYF. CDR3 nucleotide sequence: TGTGCCAGCAGTTTATCGTTACTAGCGGGGGGTTTGGAGACCCAGTACTTC.